A single sample is the source of the 20 T cell receptor beta chains below, sequenced in a study of blood T cells in healthy people across ages. With a J-beta primer mix and a sample-barcoded 5' primer, a second PCR ran about 7 to 12 cycles. TCRdb ran MiXCR on the 5' RACE reads and lists one entry per CDR3 protein. The table shows about 800,000 distinct CDR3 sequences, with 46% occurring only once. Material: blood. The receptors originated from a man older than 75 in good health.

This clonotype was detected many times. The chain joins TRBV12-3 or TRBV12-4 to TRBJ2-2, with D uncertain. The V and J ends lost 6 bases and 1 base respectively, with 9 bases between them. The CDR3 length is 14 residues. CDR3 sequence: CASSTSENTGELFF. As DNA, the CDR3 is TGTGCCAGCAGCACATCAGAGAACACCGGGGAGCTGTTTTTT.

This chain uses TRBV6-1 with TRBJ1-5, with D possibly matching TRBD1 (5 bases). The V gene lost 3 bases and the J gene lost 6 bases, with 9 bases spanning the gap. CDR1 MNHNS and CDR2 SASEGT come from the germline V gene. The CDR3 is 13 amino acids. This chain's CDR3 is CASSDRVIQPQHF. The CDR3 DNA reads TGTGCCAGCAGTGACAGGGTCATTCAGCCCCAGCATTTT.

This clonotype has just a few counts. The J gene is TRBJ1-5, the V gene TRBV20-1; D is unresolved. The germline V and J ends were trimmed by 6 bases and 2 bases, with 11 bases remaining between them. The CDR3 is made up of 13 amino acids. CDR1 is DFQATT and CDR2 is SNEGSKA in the germline V gene (reference sequence). DNA for the CDR3: TGCAGTGCAGATTCTGAGGGCAATCAGCCCCAGCATTTT. Encoded protein: CSADSEGNQPQHF.

The V call is TRBV15, the J call TRBJ2-1; 7 bases fit TRBD2. This CDR3 has 15 amino acids. V was pared by 0 bases and J by 9 bases, with 8 bases of the junction left unmatched. The germline CDR1 and CDR2 sequences are LNHNV and YYDKDF (reference sequence). The CDR3 sequence is CATSRDFAGDSEQFF. In DNA, the CDR3 is TGTGCCACCAGCAGAGATTTTGCGGGAGATAGTGAGCAGTTCTTC.

The rearrangement links TRBV7-2 to TRBJ2-5; a possible D gene is TRBD2 (5 bases). Germline V lookup: CDR1 SGHTA, CDR2 FQGNSA. This CDR3 is built from 13 residues. The V and J ends lost 8 bases and 1 base respectively, with 11 bases between them. CDR3 amino acids: CASRRAPQETQYF. CDR3 DNA: TGTGCCAGCCGGCGGGCCCCCCAAGAGACCCAGTACTTC.

This chain uses TRBV3-1 with TRBJ1-2, with D hard to call. Germline CDR1 is LGHDT and CDR2 is YNNKEL (reference sequence). The V end lost 1 base, the J end lost 8 bases, and 11 bases lay between the germline ends. This CDR3 is 13 amino acids long. The CDR3 here is CASSQGGPVGYTF. The CDR3 DNA is TGTGCCAGCAGCCAAGGTGGTCCAGTGGGCTACACCTTC.

This clonotype came up a few times. The rearrangement links TRBV3-1 to TRBJ2-5, with D hard to call. This CDR3 has 12 amino acids. Germline values: CDR1 LGHDT, CDR2 YNNKEL (reference sequence). V was shortened by 6 bases and J by 5 bases, with 10 bases between the two germline ends. CDR3 nucleotide sequence: TGTGCCAGCAGTCAAAGAGTGGAGACCCAGTACTTC. Its protein product is CASSQRVETQYF.

The J gene is TRBJ2-2, the V gene TRBV7-9; TRBD1 aligns across 11 bases. CDR3 length: 16 residues. In germline, CDR1 is SEHNR, CDR2 FQNEAQ (reference sequence). The junction had 6 bases not matched to a gene; V was cut back by 5 bases and J by 4 bases. CDR3 in amino acids: CASSTGQGARTGELFF. In DNA, the CDR3 is TGTGCCAGCAGCACTGGACAGGGGGCGCGCACCGGGGAGCTGTTTTTT.

The V call is TRBV3-1, the J call TRBJ1-1; D unclear. The V gene lost 4 bases and the J gene lost 8 bases, with 14 bases spanning the gap. CDR1 and CDR2 (germline): LGHDT, YNNKEL (reference sequence). This CDR3 comprises 13 residues. In nucleotides, the CDR3 is TGTGCCAGCAGCCCAAGTCTTCGGGTCGAAGCTTTCTTT. Its translation: CASSPSLRVEAFF.

About this clonotype itself: A read error may account for a junction end that differs from germline. The V gene is TRBV11-1, the J gene TRBJ2-4; D is perhaps TRBD2 (6 bases). Germline-derived CDR1 and CDR2 are SGHAT and FQDESV (reference sequence). This CDR3 is built from 14 residues. CDR3 amino acids: CASSVAEAGNIQYF. CDR3 nucleotide sequence: TGTGCCAGCAGCGTAGCGGAGGCTGGAAACATTCAGTACTTC.

This sequence joins TRBV18 and TRBJ1-5; 9 bases fit TRBD1. Trimming took 3 bases from V and 7 from J; bases not matched to a gene: 7. The CDR3 contains 15 residues. Germline V gene data show CDR1 as KGHSH and CDR2 as LQKENI. The CDR3 sequence: CASSPATGGWQPQHF. Here the CDR3 DNA reads TGTGCCAGCTCACCGGCGACAGGGGGGTGGCAGCCCCAGCATTTT.

This chain links TRBV4-1 with TRBJ1-2, with 10 nucleotides matching TRBD1. V was pared by 4 bases and J by 5 bases, with 7 bases of the junction left unmatched. CDR1 is MGHRA, CDR2 YSYEKL, per germline. The CDR3 runs to 15 residues. CDR3: CASSPRQGAGYGYTF. In nucleotides, the CDR3 is TGCGCCAGCAGCCCCAGACAGGGGGCTGGGTATGGCTACACCTTC.

Only a few counts were recorded for this clonotype. The rearrangement links TRBV28 to TRBJ2-7; 11 bases agree with TRBD2. CDR3 length: 15 residues. Germline V gene sequence: CDR1 MDHEN, CDR2 SYDVKM. V lost 3 bases and J lost 6; bases outside the gene matches: 7. The CDR3 DNA reads TGTGCCAGCAGTTTTCCTAGCGGGAGGTCTCGCGAGCAGTACTTC. It specifies CASSFPSGRSREQYF.

The table lists this clonotype with a few counts. This sequence joins TRBV27 and TRBJ2-1, with TRBD2 matching over 10 bases. The CDR3 consists of 16 residues. Trimming cost V 7 bases and J 3 bases; bases outside gene matches: 9. Per the germline V gene, CDR1 is MNHEY and CDR2 is SMNVEV (reference sequence). DNA for the CDR3: TGTGCCAGCAAAAGAAGCGGGAGGGCCGTCTACAATGAGCAGTTCTTC. Encoded protein: CASKRSGRAVYNEQFF.

J is TRBJ2-7 and V is TRBV18; possibly TRBD1 or TRBD2 for D (5 bases each). Trimming cost V 0 bases and J 7 bases, with 13 bases left between them. CDR1 KGHSH and CDR2 LQKENI come from the germline V gene. The CDR3 loop spans 14 amino acids. The CDR3 region is CASSPPSGAEEQYF. The CDR3 DNA is TGTGCCAGCTCACCACCTTCCGGGGCAGAGGAGCAGTACTTC.

The chain employs TRBV5-1 and TRBJ2-5; maybe TRBD1 (6 bases). Per the germline V gene, CDR1 is SGHRS and CDR2 is YFSETQ. CDR3 length: 15 residues. V lost 4 bases to trimming and J lost 3 bases, with 16 bases between them. The CDR3: CASSPRGGFEETQYF. The CDR3 region has the DNA TGCGCCAGCAGCCCTCGAGGGGGATTCGAAGAGACCCAGTACTTC. The full variable domain, with the rest looked up from reference TRBV5-1 and TRBJ2-5, is KAGVTQTPRYLIKTRGQQVTLSCSPISGHRSVSWYQQTPGQGLQFLFEYFSETQRNKGNFPGRFSGRQFSNSRSEMNVSTLELGDSALYLCASSPRGGFEETQYFGPGTRLLVL.

The chain joins TRBV7-9 to TRBJ1-2; 7 nucleotides agree with TRBD1. The CDR3 covers 14 residues. V trimming: 6 bases; J trimming: 4 bases; junction bases outside the gene matches: 8. CDR1 SEHNR and CDR2 FQNEAQ come from the germline V gene (reference sequence). The CDR3 nucleotides read TGTGCCAGCAGAGCCACAGGGGTTGGCTATGGCTACACCTTC. This translates into CASRATGVGYGYTF.

J is TRBJ2-5 and V is TRBV4-2; TRBD2 aligns across 11 bases. V shed 4 bases, J shed 3 bases, and the junction held 7 bases outside the gene matches. Germline loops: CDR1 LGHNA, CDR2 YNFKEQ. This CDR3 has 16 residues. The CDR3 coding sequence is TGTGCCAGCAGCCCAAAACCGGGACTAGCGGAAGAGACCCAGTACTTC. Its translation: CASSPKPGLAEETQYF.

This clonotype was recorded a few times. The chain's CDR3 is CASSLGGIRVLAGDEQYF. DNA of the CDR3: TGTGCCAGCAGTTTAGGGGGGATAAGGGTTTTGGCTGGAGATGAGCAGTACTTC. This rearrangement joins TRBV12-3 or TRBV12-4 to TRBJ2-5; either TRBD1 or TRBD2 may fit D (5 bases each). CDR3 length equals 18 residues. Deletions cut 1 base from V and 11 bases from J, with 29 bases between.

The J gene is TRBJ2-7, the V gene TRBV14; D perhaps matches TRBD2 (5 bases). The germline V gene has CDR1 SGHDN and CDR2 FVKESK. The V gene lost 3 bases and the J gene lost 5 bases, with 20 bases spanning the gap. This CDR3 contains 16 residues. The CDR3 coding sequence is TGTGCCAGCAGCCAGGACTCTTCGATTGGTAACAACGAGCAGTACTTC. Encoded protein: CASSQDSSIGNNEQYF.